A selection of T cell receptor beta chains follows, all from one sample in a study of T cell repertoires in cytomegalovirus infection. One entry per CDR3 protein results from TCRdb running MiXCR on the reads. The sample lists 900,000 to 950,000 distinct CDR3 sequences, roughly 30% occurring once. For these TCRs, the target antigens are not known. The starting material was cultured CD8+ T cells from PBMCs, obtained from culture after CMV antigen stimulation. These receptors were collected from a human donor in good health (CMV status not recorded). Some clones in this sample may be carry-over from other donors' samples. Each CDR3 is given with its conserved first and last residue. D genes are given only for firm matches. Expanded clones get a size class; other rows say once, few or many, or leave the size out.

d_call	v_call	j_call	clone_size	cdr3_aa	cdr3_nt
TRBD1	TRBV19	TRBJ1-2	NA	CASKDRANYGYTF	TGTGCCAGCAAGGACAGGGCGAACTATGGCTACACCTTC
NA	TRBV7-8	TRBJ2-1	few	CASSRRQADEQFF	TGTGCCAGCAGCCGACGACAGGCCGATGAGCAGTTCTTC
TRBD2	TRBV27	TRBJ2-5	NA	CASSLSSGGGETQYF	TGTGCCAGCAGCCTGTCTAGCGGGGGGGGGGAGACCCAGTACTTC
NA	TRBV14	TRBJ1-6	NA	CASSPWALNSPLHF	TGTGCCAGCAGCCCTTGGGCACTTAATTCACCCCTCCACTTT
NA	TRBV6-2/TRBV6-3	TRBJ1-1	NA	CASSPRGDTEAFF	TGTGCCAGCAGCCCCCGAGGGGACACTGAAGCTTTCTTT
TRBD1	TRBV4-2	TRBJ2-1	NA	CASSREQGAGSYNEQFF	TGTGCCAGCAGCCGAGAGCAGGGGGCAGGGAGCTACAATGAGCAGTTCTTC
TRBD1	TRBV2	TRBJ2-3	NA	CASSHRGEEADTQYF	TGTGCCAGCAGCCACAGGGGTGAAGAAGCAGATACGCAGTATTTT
NA	TRBV10-3	TRBJ2-2	NA	CAISVETPNTGELFF	TGTGCCATCAGTGTCGAGACGCCGAACACCGGGGAGCTGTTTTTT
NA	TRBV27	TRBJ1-2	NA	CASSLIDGNYGYTF	TGTGCCAGCAGTTTAATTGACGGCAACTATGGCTACACCTTC
NA	TRBV7-9	TRBJ2-1	many	CASSPEPARGYNEQFF	TGTGCCAGCAGCCCAGAACCAGCGAGAGGTTACAATGAGCAGTTCTTC
TRBD1	TRBV6-5	TRBJ2-7	NA	CASSPQGQGSYEQYF	TGTGCCAGCAGTCCCCAGGGACAGGGGTCCTACGAGCAGTACTTC
NA	TRBV11-3	TRBJ2-7	NA	CASSSRPLYEQYF	TGTGCCAGCAGCTCTAGACCACTCTACGAGCAGTACTTC
TRBD1	TRBV7-2	TRBJ2-1	NA	CASSLLGRGLGNEQFF	TGTGCCAGCAGCTTATTAGGCAGGGGGTTAGGCAATGAGCAGTTCTTC
TRBD1	TRBV7-9	TRBJ2-2	NA	CASSFPGGSANTGELLF	TGTGCCAGCAGCTTTCCAGGGGGTTCGGCGAACACCGGGGAGCTGCTTTTT
TRBD1	TRBV5-4	TRBJ2-1	few	CASSPPGQGVDEQFF	TGTGCCAGCAGCCCGCCGGGACAGGGGGTGGATGAGCAGTTCTTC
NA	TRBV4-1	TRBJ1-1	NA	CASSQAFAGRTNTEAFF	TGCGCCAGCAGCCAAGCTTTTGCGGGCAGGACGAACACTGAAGCTTTCTTT
NA	TRBV4-1	TRBJ2-1	NA	CASSHPKDGVVVNEQFF	TGCGCCAGCAGCCACCCTAAGGACGGGGTGGTGGTGAATGAGCAGTTCTTC
TRBD1	TRBV27	TRBJ1-5	NA	CASSLVGTGARSNQPQHF	TGTGCCAGCAGTTTAGTAGGGACAGGGGCCCGTAGCAATCAGCCCCAGCATTTT
NA	TRBV11-2	TRBJ2-1	NA	CASSFGGQFF	TGTGCCAGCAGCTTTGGCGGGCAGTTCTTC
NA	TRBV28	TRBJ1-1	few	CASSPPQNFPEAFF	TGTGCCAGCAGTCCCCCACAGAATTTCCCTGAAGCTTTCTTT
NA	TRBV19	TRBJ1-4	few	CASSPDGREGTNEKLFF	TGTGCCAGTAGTCCCGACGGCAGGGAGGGAACTAATGAAAAACTGTTTTTT
NA	TRBV9	TRBJ2-6	few	CASSVGRGGAGANVLTF	TGTGCCAGCAGCGTTGGGCGCGGGGGCGCTGGGGCCAACGTCCTGACTTTC
TRBD1	TRBV20-1	TRBJ2-1	NA	CSARERQGAYNEQFF	TGCAGTGCTAGAGAGAGACAGGGGGCATACAATGAGCAGTTCTTC
NA	TRBV6-8	TRBJ2-1	NA	CASSYGEGSYNEQFF	TGTGCCAGCAGTTACGGGGAAGGCTCCTACAATGAGCAGTTCTTC
TRBD1	TRBV28	TRBJ1-6	NA	CASSFKQGDSPLHF	TGTGCCAGCAGTTTTAAACAGGGGGATTCACCCCTCCACTTT
NA	TRBV28	TRBJ2-1	few	CASSLFSGIDEQFF	TGTGCCAGCAGTTTATTCTCAGGGATCGATGAGCAGTTCTTC
TRBD2	TRBV27	TRBJ2-7	NA	CASSSLAGFYEQYF	TGTGCCAGCAGCTCCCTAGCGGGCTTCTACGAGCAGTACTTC
NA	TRBV28	TRBJ1-2	NA	CASSLLPRLTGYGYTF	TGTGCCAGCAGTCTCCTCCCCAGGCTTACGGGGTATGGCTACACCTTC